This entry lists 27 T cell receptor beta chains sequenced from one sample in a study of T cells after yellow fever vaccination. Using its own MiXCR run on the 5' RACE reads, TCRdb lists one record per CDR3 protein. Of tens of thousands of distinct CDR3 sequences in the sample, roughly 7.7% are singletons; the top ten hold roughly 41%. Source: CD8+ T cells sorted from PBMCs, taken on the day of the yellow fever booster vaccination. The receptors were gathered from a man aged 25 to 40 who received the YFV17D yellow fever vaccine.

Only a few counts were recorded for this clonotype. This rearrangement joins TRBV7-9 to TRBJ2-7; D not resolved. V dropped 2 bases and J dropped 7 bases, with 18 bases sitting between them. Germline values: CDR1 SEHNR, CDR2 FQNEAQ (reference sequence). The CDR3 loop spans 15 amino acids. The CDR3: CASSLSLPPYLEQYF. CDR3 DNA: TGTGCCAGCAGCTTATCCCTCCCGCCCTATTTGGAGCAGTACTTC.

The chain couples TRBV10-3 to TRBJ1-5; D gene ambiguous. CDR1 is ENHRY and CDR2 is SYGVKD in the germline V gene. This CDR3 contains 14 residues. V lost 6 bases and J 0 bases, leaving 9 bases between the germline ends. CDR3 DNA: TGTGCCATCAGAGACGATTATAGCAATCAGCCCCAGCATTTT. It yields the protein CAIRDDYSNQPQHF.

This clonotype turned up a few times. The chain joins TRBV5-1 to TRBJ2-7; 9 nucleotides match TRBD2. The CDR3 contains 13 residues. J gave up 4 bases and V 4 bases, and 3 bases lay outside the gene matches. Germline CDR1 SGHRS, CDR2 YFSETQ. The CDR3 loop is CASSAGLAYEQYF. The DNA for the CDR3 is TGCGCCAGCAGCGCTGGACTAGCGTACGAGCAGTACTTC.

J is TRBJ2-1 and V is TRBV29-1; 16 bases match TRBD2. V lost 5 bases and J lost 0; bases outside the gene matches: 7. The V gene's germline CDR1 is SQVTM and CDR2 ANQGSEA. There are 18 residues in the CDR3. The CDR3 DNA reads TGCAGCGTTCCGGGACTAGCGGGAGGGCCCGGCTCCTACAATGAGCAGTTCTTC. Its protein is CSVPGLAGGPGSYNEQFF.

This clonotype came up a few times. The chain has TRBV28 and TRBJ1-1; a possible D gene is TRBD1 (6 bases). Trimming stripped 4 bases from V and 11 bases from J, with 20 bases between. The CDR3 spans 14 residues. Germline V gene lookup returns CDR1 MDHEN and CDR2 SYDVKM. CDR3 nucleotide sequence: TGTGCCAGCAGTTCCCGGGGACATCGGCAGTCCGCTTTCTTT. Its protein product is CASSSRGHRQSAFF. Looking up the rest from reference TRBV28 and TRBJ1-1 gives the full variable domain: DVKVTQSSRYLVKRTGEKVFLECVQDMDHENMFWYRQDPGLGLRLIYFSYDVKMKEKGDIPEGYSVSREKKERFSLILESASTNQTSMYLCASSSRGHRQSAFFGQGTRLTVV.

This clonotype was detected a few times. The V call is TRBV20-1, the J call TRBJ2-1, with D maybe TRBD2 (5 bases). The CDR3 length is 12 residues. The germline CDR1 and CDR2 sequences are DFQATT and SNEGSKA (reference sequence). Trimming took off 5 bases at V and 12 bases at J, with 17 bases between the two ends. This CDR3 reads CSADGAVPGQFF. DNA for the CDR3: TGCAGTGCTGACGGAGCGGTCCCAGGGCAGTTCTTC.

This clonotype was picked up many times. The rearrangement links TRBV6-6 to TRBJ2-3; D not certain. V was cut by 0 bases and J by 6 bases, with 7 bases left in between. This CDR3 has 13 amino acids. Germline V gives CDR1 MNHNY, CDR2 SVGAGI (reference sequence). The CDR3 loop is CASSYSYWDTQYF. CDR3 in DNA: TGTGCCAGCAGTTACTCTTACTGGGATACGCAGTATTTT.

This clonotype was counted between two and nine times. The chain joins TRBV4-3 to TRBJ2-5; D is perhaps TRBD2 (6 bases). This CDR3 has 14 residues. Germline CDR1 is LGHNA and CDR2 is YSLEER. Trimming took off 0 bases at V and 9 bases at J, with 14 bases between the two ends. CDR3 sequence: CASSQDWGREAQYF. In DNA form, the CDR3 reads TGCGCCAGCAGCCAAGATTGGGGCAGGGAGGCCCAGTACTTC.

This clonotype was seen many times. This chain connects TRBV7-9 to TRBJ2-1; the D gene is possibly TRBD2 (6 bases). CDR1 and CDR2 (germline): SEHNR, FQNEAQ (reference sequence). The CDR3 is 15 amino acids. Trimming shortened V by 8 bases and J by 1 base, and 15 bases separated the two germline ends. The DNA for the CDR3 is TGTGCCAGCGAGTGGCTAGCGACATCCTACAATGAGCAGTTCTTC. Its translation is CASEWLATSYNEQFF.

The chain is built from TRBV15 and TRBJ2-3; possibly TRBD1 for D (6 bases). CDR1 is LNHNV and CDR2 is YYDKDF in the germline V gene (reference sequence). V was shortened by 5 bases and J by 2 bases, with 17 bases between the two germline ends. The length of the CDR3 is 16 residues. Here the CDR3 DNA reads TGTGCCACCAGCGTCGTCCTCGGGACATACACAGATACGCAGTATTTT. As protein: CATSVVLGTYTDTQYF.

This clonotype has a count of ten or more. The V call is TRBV27, the J call TRBJ2-1; D remains ambiguous. The CDR3 runs to 16 residues. Trimming took off 2 bases at V and 8 bases at J, with 19 bases between the two ends. Germline V CDR1 and CDR2: MNHEY, SMNVEV (reference sequence). The CDR3 sequence is CASSLTTGPLVHEQFF. In nucleotides, the CDR3 is TGTGCCAGCAGTTTAACAACCGGGCCCCTCGTCCATGAGCAGTTCTTC.

The table lists this clonotype with many counts. The chain is built from TRBV12-3 or TRBV12-4 and TRBJ2-7; weak D call: TRBD1 (6 bases). The V gene lost 5 bases and the J gene lost 1 base, with 9 bases spanning the gap. This CDR3 spans 13 amino acids. CDR3 bases: TGTGCCAGCAGTAACAGGGAATCCTACGAGCAGTACTTC. It codes for CASSNRESYEQYF.

This clonotype was detected a few times. The genes are TRBV29-1 and TRBJ2-3; the match to TRBD2 covers 13 bases. With 0 bases clipped from V and 0 bases from J, the junction kept 9 bases outside the gene matches. Germline V gene sequence: CDR1 SQVTM, CDR2 ANQGSEA. The CDR3 sequence is 19 residues long. The CDR3 reads CSVEEVGLAGAISTDTQYF. CDR3 DNA: TGCAGCGTTGAAGAAGTAGGACTAGCGGGAGCCATAAGCACAGATACGCAGTATTTT.

J is TRBJ2-2 and V is TRBV7-8, with TRBD2 identical over 12 bases. This CDR3 is built from 19 residues. Germline V gene sequence: CDR1 SGHVS, CDR2 FQNEAQ. Germline trimming cut 3 bases from V and 0 bases from J; bases unmatched to any gene: 8. The CDR3 nucleotides are TGTGCCAGCAGCTTGTTTCCTAGCGGGAGGGCTACGAACACCGGGGAGCTGTTTTTT. Translation: CASSLFPSGRATNTGELFF.

This clonotype was counted a few times. This chain links TRBV6-1 with TRBJ2-5; D is ambiguous. Trimming removed 6 bases from V and 2 bases from J, with 16 bases in between. Looked up from germline, CDR1 is MNHNS and CDR2 is SASEGT. The CDR3 sequence is 15 residues long. The CDR3 here is CASSDFESNQETQYF. CDR3 nucleotides: TGTGCCAGCAGCGATTTCGAATCCAATCAAGAGACCCAGTACTTC.

This clonotype was seen ten or more times. This chain uses TRBV7-6 with TRBJ2-5; D remains unclear. V was trimmed by 2 bases and J by 3 bases, leaving 7 bases between them. Germline CDR1 SGHVS, CDR2 FNYEAQ. The length of the CDR3 is 13 residues. The CDR3 reads CASSLMGEETQYF. CDR3 DNA: TGTGCCAGCAGCTTAATGGGCGAAGAGACCCAGTACTTC.

This chain joins TRBV6-5 and TRBJ2-2; tentatively, D is TRBD2 (6 bases). Trimming took 8 bases from V and 5 from J, leaving 27 bases between them. CDR1 and CDR2 (germline): MNHEY, SVGAGI. The CDR3 spans 18 residues. The CDR3 nucleotides are TGTGCCAGCCTCCCTCTAGCCGGGGGAACCCCGGGGACCGGGGAGCTGTTTTTT. It encodes CASLPLAGGTPGTGELFF.

This clonotype was counted between two and nine times. The chain carries TRBV29-1 and TRBJ1-1; D not resolved. Germline lookup yields CDR1 SQVTM and CDR2 ANQGSEA. The CDR3 sequence is 11 residues long. V was pared by 3 bases and J by 4 bases, with 6 bases between. CDR3 DNA: TGCAGCGTTGAGGTACCCACTGAAGCTTTCTTT. Protein sequence: CSVEVPTEAFF.

This clonotype has more than one count but fewer than ten. This rearrangement joins TRBV7-6 to TRBJ2-1; D may be TRBD1 or TRBD2 (5 bases each). This CDR3 has 15 residues. V gave up 4 bases and J gave up 7 bases, with 17 bases separating them. Germline CDR1 reads SGHVS; CDR2 reads FNYEAQ. CDR3 sequence (DNA): TGTGCCAGCAGCTCATTGAGCATTGAGGGGAATGAGCAGTTCTTC. Encoded protein: CASSSLSIEGNEQFF.

This clonotype was counted a few times. The chain employs TRBV4-3 and TRBJ2-3; D is possibly TRBD1 (5 bases). The V gene's germline CDR1 is LGHNA and CDR2 YSLEER. Trimming took off 4 bases at V and 2 bases at J, with 13 bases between the two ends. The CDR3 has 15 residues. CDR3 in amino acids: CASSPRQLNTDTQYF. The CDR3 DNA reads as TGCGCCAGCAGCCCACGACAGTTAAACACAGATACGCAGTATTTT.

A few counts support this clonotype. This chain links TRBV2 with TRBJ2-1, with TRBD2 matching 9 bases. Germline CDR1 reads SNHLY; CDR2 reads FYNNEI. The CDR3 totals 14 residues. V was pared by 5 bases and J by 7 bases, with 6 bases of the junction left unmatched. The CDR3 DNA is TGTGCCAGCAGTAGCGGGAGGAGGATGAATGAGCAGTTCTTC. Translating it yields CASSSGRRMNEQFF.

Many counts were recorded for this clonotype. The V gene is TRBV5-1, the J gene TRBJ1-4; tentative D call: TRBD1 (5 bases). The CDR3 loop spans 16 amino acids. Trimming left V 0 bases short and J 7 bases short, with 16 bases between. CDR1 and CDR2 (germline): SGHRS, YFSETQ. This CDR3 is CASSLGQGPDGEKLFF. For the CDR3, the DNA is TGCGCCAGCAGCTTGGGGCAGGGCCCCGACGGTGAAAAACTGTTTTTT.

This clonotype has at least ten counts. This chain links TRBV6-5 with TRBJ2-3; 8 positions agree with TRBD1. J lost 8 bases, V lost 2 bases, and 6 bases had no gene match. In germline, CDR1 is MNHEY, CDR2 SVGAGI. The CDR3 covers 14 residues. The CDR3 DNA reads TGTGCCAGCAGTTACGGACAGGGTGGTGTTACGCAGTATTTT. Amino acid sequence: CASSYGQGGVTQYF.

In its sample, this clonotype was seen a few times. This sequence joins TRBV24-1 and TRBJ2-1, with 8 bases matching TRBD2. Looked up from germline, CDR1 is KGHDR and CDR2 is SFDVKD. The CDR3 is made up of 13 amino acids. Trimming at V came to 5 bases and at J to 9 bases, leaving 5 bases not matched to a gene. The CDR3 coding sequence is TGTGCCACCAGTGCGGGAGGGTTGGTTGAGCAGTTCTTC. This sequence encodes CATSAGGLVEQFF.

In this sample, this clonotype turned up many times. The chain uses TRBV4-2 and TRBJ2-3; 7 bases are shared with TRBD2. The germline gives CDR1 LGHNA, CDR2 YNFKEQ. The length of the CDR3 is 16 residues. Trimming took 0 bases from V and 7 from J; bases not matched to a gene: 10. This CDR3 reads CASSQDAGVEGNTQYF. The CDR3 bases are TGTGCCAGCAGCCAAGATGCGGGAGTAGAGGGAAATACGCAGTATTTT.

This clonotype was observed at least ten times. V is TRBV20-1 and J is TRBJ2-1, with TRBD2 matching over 7 bases. CDR3 length: 13 amino acids. Germline CDR1 reads DFQATT; CDR2 reads SNEGSKA (reference sequence). Trimming at V came to 0 bases and at J to 7 bases, leaving 3 bases not matched to a gene. The CDR3 spells CSARDYGGNEQFF. The CDR3 DNA sequence: TGCAGTGCTAGAGATTACGGGGGGAATGAGCAGTTCTTC.

This clonotype was found many times. The chain carries TRBV12-3 or TRBV12-4 and TRBJ2-5; D is unresolved. V lost 6 bases and J lost 4, with 15 bases in between. This CDR3 comprises 14 residues. The CDR3 region has the DNA TGTGCCAGCAGCCCTGGTGGGAAAGGAGAGACCCAGTACTTC. Encoded protein: CASSPGGKGETQYF.